These 5 T cell receptor beta chains share one sample of origin, sequenced in a study of T cells in Graves' hyperthyroidism and ophthalmopathy. TCR beta CDR3 sequences were amplified from RNA transcripts. When the TCR CDR3 underwent first-round RT-PCR, the HTBI primer set was used. From the multiplex PCR reads, TCRdb called clonotypes with MiXCR, one entry per CDR3 protein. The table includes some 550,000 distinct CDR3 sequences, about a sixth detected once. The sequenced sample consisted of blood. Receptor source: a woman between 35 and 50 years old with Graves' ophthalmopathy.

There are many counts of this clonotype. V gene TRBV6-2 or TRBV6-3 combines with J gene TRBJ2-4; D is possibly TRBD1 (5 bases). CDR1 MNHEY and CDR2 SVGEGT come from the germline V gene. The V end lost 4 bases, the J end lost 1 base, and 11 bases lay between the germline ends. The CDR3 runs to 15 residues. The CDR3 sequence is CASSSPGHAKNIQYF. CDR3 DNA: TGTGCCAGCAGTTCCCCCGGACACGCCAAAAACATTCAGTACTTC.

The chain employs TRBV2 and TRBJ2-7, with TRBD1 matching 9 bases. The CDR3 is 13 amino acids. V was clipped by 8 bases and J by 5 bases; unmatched bases: 7. Per germline, CDR1 SNHLY and CDR2 FYNNEI. CDR3 in amino acids: CASGRDRAHEQYF. In DNA, the CDR3 is TGTGCCAGCGGCCGGGACAGGGCCCACGAGCAGTACTTC.

The chain links TRBV20-1 to TRBJ2-2, with TRBD2 matching 10 bases. Germline CDR1 reads DFQATT; CDR2 reads SNEGSKA (reference sequence). This CDR3 is built from 17 residues. The junction had 11 bases not matched to a gene; V was cut back by 4 bases and J by 3 bases. This CDR3 is CSAIPNSGRAYTGELFF. Written as DNA, the CDR3 is TGCAGTGCTATCCCCAACAGCGGGAGGGCTTACACCGGGGAGCTGTTTTTT.

The J gene is TRBJ2-7, the V gene TRBV4-1; D not certain. Trimming left V 5 bases short and J 6 bases short, with 14 bases between. The length of the CDR3 is 13 residues. From germline, CDR1 is MGHRA and CDR2 YSYEKL. CDR3 coding DNA: TGCGCCAGCAGCAAATTAGGGTTGACCGAGCAGTACTTC. It encodes CASSKLGLTEQYF.

This clonotype was detected ten times or more. The rearrangement joins TRBV3-1 to TRBJ2-7; TRBD2 matches at 13 bases. V lost 4 bases to trimming and J lost 1 base; unmatched junction nucleotides: 1. This CDR3 region has 15 residues. Germline CDR1 is LGHDT and CDR2 is YNNKEL (reference sequence). The chain's CDR3 is CASSPGLAGSYEQYF. The DNA of the CDR3 is TGTGCCAGCAGCCCGGGACTAGCGGGATCCTACGAGCAGTACTTC.